The 10 T cell receptor beta chains listed next were all sequenced from one sample in a study of blood T cell repertoires in COVID-19 (dated by TCRdb to 2018 to 2021). The library was prepared using the immunoSEQ multiplex PCR assay. TCRdb retrieved this table from immuneACCESS and kept in-frame rearrangements only. Not all clones are present; in checked studies, unresolved V genes account for under half, and no reason is known for the remainder. This sample holds fewer than 250,000 clones; 80% to 95% were observed only once. Together, the top ten hold more than 0.7% of the sample. The specimen sequenced was peripheral blood. The receptors were sampled from a man in his sixties with COVID-19, enrolled during active disease.

The rearrangement uses TRBV13 and TRBJ1-3; 7 nucleotides line up with TRBD1. V lost 3 bases, J lost 6 bases, and 8 bases stayed unmatched. Germline assignment: CDR1 PRHDT and CDR2 FYEKMQ (reference sequence). This CDR3 has 15 amino acids. Written as DNA, the CDR3 is TGTGCCAGCAGCTTCCTGTCAGGGGGTCAAAACACCATATATTTT. This codes for CASSFLSGGQNTIYF.

This chain links TRBV2 with TRBJ2-1, with a tentative D call TRBD2 (6 bases). CDR1 SNHLY and CDR2 FYNNEI come from the germline V gene. V shed 8 bases and J shed 12 bases, with 14 bases lying between them. The CDR3 runs 11 residues. The CDR3 DNA sequence: TGTGCCAGCTCCAGGTCTAGCGCGCAGTTCTTC. Translation gives CASSRSSAQFF.

The sample holds one count of this clone. In DNA form, the CDR3 reads TGTGCCAGCAGCCAAGCCGGGACAGGGCCCACATTATATGGCTACACCTTC. This translates into CASSQAGTGPTLYGYTF. The genes are TRBV4-2 and TRBJ1-2, with TRBD1 matching over 9 bases. Per germline, CDR1 LGHNA and CDR2 YNFKEQ. The CDR3 spans 17 residues. After removal of 1 base from V and 5 bases from J, the junction contained 11 bases not matched to a gene.

The V gene is TRBV25-1, the J gene TRBJ1-5, with 7 positions matching TRBD1. V lost 5 bases and J lost 6; bases outside the gene matches: 4. Looked up from germline, CDR1 is MGHDK and CDR2 is SYGVNS. The CDR3 is made up of 13 amino acids. Written as DNA, the CDR3 is TGTGCCAGCAGTTTGACAGGGAGTCAGCCCCAGCATTTT. Encoded protein: CASSLTGSQPQHF.

The rearrangement joins TRBV27 to TRBJ2-7; TRBD2 might be the D (7 bases). This CDR3 has 18 residues. Germline loops: CDR1 MNHEY, CDR2 SMNVEV (reference sequence). V was cut by 5 bases and J by 0 bases, with 23 bases left in between. The CDR3 nucleotides read TGTGCCAGCAGTATGTCCACCCCTAGCGGACAGAGCTCCTACGAGCAGTACTTC. The encoded protein is CASSMSTPSGQSSYEQYF.

The CDR3: CASSVLPGGQLIPGKLFF. The CDR3 nucleotides are TGTGCCAGCAGCGTATTACCGGGAGGACAGCTAATCCCCGGGAAACTGTTTTTT. The genes are TRBV9 and TRBJ1-4; perhaps TRBD1 as D (6 bases). The CDR3 runs 18 residues. Looked up from germline, CDR1 is SGDLS and CDR2 is YYNGEE. V lost 1 base and J lost 11, with 27 bases in between.

This clone appeared once. V usage is TRBV7-9 and J usage is TRBJ2-7; 7 positions match TRBD2. This CDR3 contains 16 residues. Trimming at V came to 0 bases and at J to 0 bases, leaving 5 bases not matched to a gene. Germline V gene sequence: CDR1 SEHNR, CDR2 FQNEAQ (reference sequence). The CDR3: CASSLALGGNSYEQYF. CDR3 DNA: TGTGCCAGCAGCTTAGCCCTCGGGGGGAACTCCTACGAGCAGTACTTC.

V gene TRBV29-1 combines with J gene TRBJ2-3, with 10 bases aligning to TRBD2. Germline V gene lookup returns CDR1 SQVTM and CDR2 ANQGSEA. The CDR3 length is 16 residues. After removal of 4 bases from V and 5 bases from J, the junction contained 12 bases not matched to a gene. In nucleotides, the CDR3 is TGCAGCGTTGTTGGGACTAGCGCCAAGGCAGGAGATACGCAGTATTTT. It is translated as CSVVGTSAKAGDTQYF.

CDR3 bases: TGTGCCAGCAGTCGGGACAGGGAAACCACAGATACGCAGTATTTT. Protein sequence: CASSRDRETTDTQYF. The rearrangement uses TRBV2 and TRBJ2-3; 9 bases agree with TRBD1. Germline V gene sequence: CDR1 SNHLY, CDR2 FYNNEI. After removal of 5 bases from V and 2 bases from J, the junction contained 5 bases not matched to a gene. This CDR3 contains 15 residues. Full variable domain (missing parts from reference TRBV2 and TRBJ2-3): EPEVTQTPSHQVTQMGQEVILRCVPISNHLYFYWYRQILGQKVEFLVSFYNNEISEKSEIFDDQFSVERPDGSNFTLKIRSTKLEDSAMYFCASSRDRETTDTQYFGPGTRLTVL.

The V gene is TRBV18, the J gene TRBJ2-1, with 11 bases aligning to TRBD1. Per germline, CDR1 KGHSH and CDR2 LQKENI. J gave up 7 bases and V 3 bases, and 2 bases lay outside the gene matches. The CDR3 contains 14 residues. CDR3: CASSPGQGGNEQFF. The CDR3 coding sequence is TGTGCCAGCTCACCGGGACAGGGGGGGAATGAGCAGTTCTTC. Looking up the rest from reference TRBV18 and TRBJ2-1 gives the full variable domain: NAGVMQNPRHLVRRRGQEARLRCSPMKGHSHVYWYRQLPEEGLKFMVYLQKENIIDESGMPKERFSAEFPKEGPSILRIQQVVRGDSAAYFCASSPGQGGNEQFFGPGTRLTVL.